One sample yielded the 5 T cell receptor beta chains listed below, sequenced in a study of CD8 T cells in ankylosing spondylitis. Their target antigens are unknown. Broader study findings: For ankylosing spondylitis blood, a TCR beta motif of seven to nine highly homologous variants appeared characteristic.

Each CDR3 protein gets one entry after TCRdb re-called the 5' RACE reads with MiXCR. The table includes some 700,000 distinct CDR3 sequences, 15% to 20% detected once. The source material was blood, either unsorted or a sorted T cell fraction (not recorded which). These receptors all stem from a male donor with ankylosing spondylitis.

Only a few counts were recorded for this clonotype. V is TRBV5-5 and J is TRBJ2-3; D remains ambiguous. The CDR3 sequence is 16 residues long. Between the trimmed V and J ends, which lost 2 bases and 1 base, there was a span of 14 bases. Germline V gives CDR1 SGHKS, CDR2 YYEKEE (reference sequence). The CDR3 DNA reads TGTGCCAGCAGCTTTCGACCCTCAGACGGCACAGATACGCAGTATTTT. Translation: CASSFRPSDGTDTQYF.

This chain joins TRBV18 and TRBJ2-1; 9 positions match TRBD1. The CDR3 contains 15 residues. Trimming at V came to 0 bases and at J to 6 bases, leaving 3 bases not matched to a gene. Germline V gene lookup returns CDR1 KGHSH and CDR2 LQKENI. The CDR3 loop reads CASSPPSTGGNEQFF. The CDR3 DNA reads as TGTGCCAGCTCACCACCCTCGACAGGGGGCAATGAGCAGTTCTTC. Full variable domain (outside the CDR3, taken from reference TRBV18 and TRBJ2-1): NAGVMQNPRHLVRRRGQEARLRCSPMKGHSHVYWYRQLPEEGLKFMVYLQKENIIDESGMPKERFSAEFPKEGPSILRIQQVVRGDSAAYFCASSPPSTGGNEQFFGPGTRLTVL.

The chain is built from TRBV10-3 and TRBJ2-3; 12 bases line up with TRBD1. Germline V gives CDR1 ENHRY, CDR2 SYGVKD. Trimming took 6 bases from V and 2 from J; bases not matched to a gene: 6. The CDR3 consists of 16 residues. The CDR3, as DNA: TGTGCCATCAGATTGGGGACAGGGGGCAACACAGATACGCAGTATTTT. Amino acids: CAIRLGTGGNTDTQYF.

The chain employs TRBV7-8 and TRBJ1-5, with D perhaps matching TRBD1 (6 bases). Trimming shortened V by 4 bases and J by 1 base, and 14 bases separated the two germline ends. The length of the CDR3 is 16 residues. CDR1 SGHVS and CDR2 FQNEAQ come from the germline V gene. The CDR3 loop reads CASSYEQGLSNQPQHF. CDR3 DNA sequence: TGTGCCAGCAGCTACGAACAGGGTCTGAGCAATCAGCCCCAGCATTTT.

The chain joins TRBV5-1 to TRBJ2-4; 7 bases agree with TRBD2. Losses at the gene ends were 2 bases for V and 0 bases for J; bases not matched to a gene: 8. The CDR3 runs 17 residues. The germline V gene has CDR1 SGHRS and CDR2 YFSETQ. CDR3 sequence: CASSFQGGTLAKNIQYF. For the CDR3, the DNA is TGCGCCAGCAGCTTCCAGGGAGGGACTCTAGCCAAAAACATTCAGTACTTC.